This T cell receptor (beta chain) originates from a study of vaccination effects on CD4 cells after COVID-19. TCRdb keeps only in-frame clones here, not all; method: immunoSEQ multiplex PCR. This repertoire shows tens of thousands of clones, 55% to 75% found once; its top ten account for 15% to 20%. Of note for this clone: What it binds is unknown.

Antigen-specific CD4+ T cells were expanded with viral peptide pools in the ViraFEST assay before sequencing. Culture lasted approximately 10 days before CD4+ T cell isolation. Previously uninfected by SARS-CoV-2, the vaccine recipients also showed negative nucleocapsid antibodies. The researchers cultured 1.5 million to 2.5 million PBMC per well with 8 to 10 IU/ml IL-2 and around 9.5 ug/ml peptides. This TCR derives from a human donor who received a COVID-19 vaccine. The specimen was CD4+ T cells from PBMCs cultured with SARS-CoV-2 spike peptides, collected before COVID-19 vaccination.

In nucleotides, the CDR3 is TGTGCCAGTAGTATCTCGGCAGACTATGGCTACACCTTC. It specifies CASSISADYGYTF. The chain has TRBV19 and TRBJ1-2; D is ambiguous. The length of the CDR3 is 13 residues. V dropped 3 bases and J dropped 3 bases, with 8 bases sitting between them. Germline loops: CDR1 LNHDA, CDR2 SQIVND (reference sequence). The full variable domain, its missing parts supplied by reference TRBV19 and TRBJ1-2, is DGGITQSPKYLFRKEGQNVTLSCEQNLNHDAMYWYRQDPGQGLRLIYYSQIVNDFQKGDIAEGYSVSREKKESFPLTVTSAQKNPTAFYLCASSISADYGYTFGSGTRLTVV.